These 17 T cell receptor beta chains were sequenced from one sample in a study of cytomegalovirus exposure and HLA in healthy donors. PCR employed 60 Vbeta and 13 Jbeta primers. Sequencing used immunoSEQ multiplex PCR; TCRdb keeps in-frame clones, though not all of them. The table lists about 170,000 clones, 60% to 80% of them singletons. The source material was PBMCs. These receptors all stem from a man aged 40-55 years in good health and CMV-seronegative.

This chain joins TRBV11-2 and TRBJ2-5, with 14 nucleotides matching TRBD2. The CDR3 sequence is 15 residues long. The V gene end was trimmed by 4 bases and the J gene end by 5 bases; junction bases not matched to a gene: 3. CDR1 is SGHAT and CDR2 is FQNNGV in the germline V gene. The CDR3 region has the DNA TGTGCCAGCAGCTCGGGACTAGCGGGAGTGGAGACCCAGTACTTC. The encoded protein is CASSSGLAGVETQYF. Using reference TRBV11-2 and TRBJ2-5 for the parts outside the CDR3, the full variable domain is EAGVAQSPRYKIIEKRQSVAFWCNPISGHATLYWYQQILGQGPKLLIQFQNNGVVDDSQLPKDRFSAERLKGVDSTLKIQPAKLEDSAVYLCASSSGLAGVETQYFGPGTRLLVL.

V usage is TRBV7-8 and J usage is TRBJ2-7; the D is unclear. This CDR3 is built from 11 residues. The V and J ends lost 2 bases and 5 bases respectively, with 4 bases between them. Germline loops: CDR1 SGHVS, CDR2 FQNEAQ. CDR3 region: CASSLINEQYF. The CDR3 DNA follows: TGTGCCAGCAGCTTAATCAACGAGCAGTACTTC.

The V call is TRBV7-2, the J call TRBJ1-3, with TRBD1 as a possible D gene (5 bases). The CDR3 runs 15 residues. CDR1 SGHTA and CDR2 FQGNSA come from the germline V gene. With 5 bases removed from V and 0 bases from J, the gap between germline ends came to 11 bases. For the CDR3, the DNA is TGTGCCAGCAGCCCGGACACAGACTCTGGAAACACCATATATTTT. It codes for CASSPDTDSGNTIYF.

This chain links TRBV6-6 with TRBJ2-2; TRBD2 matches 13 bases. Germline CDR1 is MNHNY and CDR2 is SVGAGI (reference sequence). Trimming took 6 bases from V and 7 from J; bases not matched to a gene: 8. The CDR3 covers 16 residues. CDR3 residues: CASRETSGRKGGELFF. The CDR3 DNA follows: TGTGCCAGCAGAGAGACTAGCGGGAGGAAGGGCGGGGAGCTGTTTTTT.

This sequence joins TRBV6-6 and TRBJ2-2, with 7 bases aligning to TRBD2. CDR3 length equals 16 residues. Germline V gene sequence: CDR1 MNHNY, CDR2 SVGAGI (reference sequence). J lost 4 bases, V lost 7 bases, and 12 bases had no gene match. The CDR3 DNA reads TGTGCCAGCAACCGGGGAGCTAGCGGAGTCACCGGGGAGCTGTTTTTT. Its protein product is CASNRGASGVTGELFF.

The rearrangement links TRBV5-4 to TRBJ2-2; 7 bases fit TRBD2. The CDR3 sequence is 15 residues long. The germline gives CDR1 SGHNT, CDR2 YYREEE (reference sequence). Trimming took 2 bases from V and 5 from J; bases not matched to a gene: 6. In DNA, the CDR3 is TGTGCCAGCAGCTTTCTGGGAGGGCCGACCGGGGAGCTGTTTTTT. Protein: CASSFLGGPTGELFF.

The chain joins TRBV18 to TRBJ1-5; D perhaps matches TRBD1 (6 bases). CDR3 length equals 15 residues. CDR1 is KGHSH and CDR2 is LQKENI in the germline V gene. V was pared by 6 bases and J by 1 base, with 13 bases between. The CDR3 coding sequence is TGTGCCAGCTCCCAAGATACAGGGAGCAATCAGCCCCAGCATTTT. Its protein product is CASSQDTGSNQPQHF.

V gene TRBV7-3 combines with J gene TRBJ2-7, with 11 positions matching TRBD2. Unmatched junction bases numbered 17, after V lost 10 bases and J lost 0 bases. Germline V gives CDR1 SGHTA, CDR2 FQGTGA. The CDR3 spans 18 residues. The CDR3 region has the DNA TGTGCCACCAATCCGTCAGGACTAGCGGGCTTTCTCTCCTACGAGCAGTACTTC. Its translation: CATNPSGLAGFLSYEQYF.

The chain carries TRBV6-5 and TRBJ1-3; 7 bases match TRBD1. CDR3 length: 15 residues. The V segment lost 0 bases and the J segment 4 bases; nucleotides outside the gene matches: 3. Germline CDR1 is MNHEY and CDR2 is SVGAGI. The CDR3 loop is CASSYSQGRGNTIYF. The CDR3 DNA reads TGTGCCAGCAGTTACTCACAGGGGCGCGGAAACACCATATATTTT.

This clone came up a few times. The J gene is TRBJ1-2, the V gene TRBV5-6; 12 bases agree with TRBD1. Losses at the gene ends were 0 bases for V and 2 bases for J; bases not matched to a gene: 2. Germline CDR1 is SGHDT and CDR2 is YYEEEE. The CDR3 sequence is 16 residues long. The CDR3 DNA is TGTGCCAGCAGCTTGGCCGGGACAGGGGGCAACTATGGCTACACCTTC. Residues: CASSLAGTGGNYGYTF.

The sample holds a few counts of this clone. The chain is built from TRBV30 and TRBJ2-5; D gene uncertain. CDR3 length: 12 amino acids. Looked up from germline, CDR1 is GTSNPN and CDR2 is SVGIG (reference sequence). V lost 2 bases to trimming and J lost 4 bases, with 8 bases between them. The CDR3 loop reads CAWSPIRETQYF. In nucleotides, the CDR3 is TGTGCCTGGAGTCCAATCAGAGAGACCCAGTACTTC.

This rearrangement joins TRBV6-4 to TRBJ2-1, with 13 bases aligning to TRBD2. Losses at the gene ends were 2 bases for V and 8 bases for J; bases not matched to a gene: 3. CDR3 length: 15 amino acids. The germline gives CDR1 MRHNA, CDR2 SNTAGT. The CDR3 coding sequence is TGTGCCAGCAGTGACGGGACTAGCGGGATGGATGAGCAGTTCTTC. Translating it yields CASSDGTSGMDEQFF.

Comment on this clone: Additional DNA sequences in this sample encode the identical CDR3. J is TRBJ1-1 and V is TRBV7-2; possible D gene TRBD1, 5 bases. V dropped 1 base and J dropped 0 bases, with 6 bases sitting between them. The CDR3 is 14 residues long. Germline V gives CDR1 SGHTA, CDR2 FQGNSA. DNA for the CDR3: TGTGCCAGCAGCTTAGAGGGGCTGAACACTGAAGCTTTCTTT. Residues: CASSLEGLNTEAFF.

The V and J genes are TRBV4-2 and TRBJ2-5, with 11 bases aligning to TRBD2. Germline V gives CDR1 LGHNA, CDR2 YNFKEQ. This CDR3 contains 19 residues. After removal of 4 bases from V and 1 base from J, the junction contained 14 bases not matched to a gene. CDR3 in amino acids: CASSLNGVAGGISQETQYF. The CDR3 DNA follows: TGTGCCAGCAGCCTCAATGGGGTAGCGGGGGGGATTAGCCAAGAGACCCAGTACTTC.

J is TRBJ2-3 and V is TRBV28; no firm D call. Germline V gene sequence: CDR1 MDHEN, CDR2 SYDVKM. The CDR3 length is 12 residues. Trimming stripped 6 bases from V and 4 bases from J, with 8 bases between. This CDR3 is CASRGSPDTQYF. DNA of the CDR3: TGTGCCAGCAGGGGCTCTCCAGATACGCAGTATTTT.

This clone showed up just once. The rearrangement joins TRBV6-5 to TRBJ1-2; possibly TRBD1 for D (6 bases). Trimming left V 5 bases short and J 6 bases short, with 19 bases between. CDR1 is MNHEY, CDR2 SVGAGI, per germline. The CDR3 runs 15 residues. The DNA of the CDR3 is TGTGCCAGCAGTATGGCAGGGGATCTGTTGGATGGCTACACCTTC. Translated: CASSMAGDLLDGYTF.

The chain couples TRBV18 to TRBJ2-3; 8 bases match TRBD2. Germline loops: CDR1 KGHSH, CDR2 LQKENI. Germline trimming cut 3 bases from V and 4 bases from J; bases unmatched to any gene: 6. CDR3 size: 15 residues. DNA of the CDR3: TGTGCCAGCTCACCCCTCAGCGGGAGTTCAGATACGCAGTATTTT. Translated, it gives CASSPLSGSSDTQYF.